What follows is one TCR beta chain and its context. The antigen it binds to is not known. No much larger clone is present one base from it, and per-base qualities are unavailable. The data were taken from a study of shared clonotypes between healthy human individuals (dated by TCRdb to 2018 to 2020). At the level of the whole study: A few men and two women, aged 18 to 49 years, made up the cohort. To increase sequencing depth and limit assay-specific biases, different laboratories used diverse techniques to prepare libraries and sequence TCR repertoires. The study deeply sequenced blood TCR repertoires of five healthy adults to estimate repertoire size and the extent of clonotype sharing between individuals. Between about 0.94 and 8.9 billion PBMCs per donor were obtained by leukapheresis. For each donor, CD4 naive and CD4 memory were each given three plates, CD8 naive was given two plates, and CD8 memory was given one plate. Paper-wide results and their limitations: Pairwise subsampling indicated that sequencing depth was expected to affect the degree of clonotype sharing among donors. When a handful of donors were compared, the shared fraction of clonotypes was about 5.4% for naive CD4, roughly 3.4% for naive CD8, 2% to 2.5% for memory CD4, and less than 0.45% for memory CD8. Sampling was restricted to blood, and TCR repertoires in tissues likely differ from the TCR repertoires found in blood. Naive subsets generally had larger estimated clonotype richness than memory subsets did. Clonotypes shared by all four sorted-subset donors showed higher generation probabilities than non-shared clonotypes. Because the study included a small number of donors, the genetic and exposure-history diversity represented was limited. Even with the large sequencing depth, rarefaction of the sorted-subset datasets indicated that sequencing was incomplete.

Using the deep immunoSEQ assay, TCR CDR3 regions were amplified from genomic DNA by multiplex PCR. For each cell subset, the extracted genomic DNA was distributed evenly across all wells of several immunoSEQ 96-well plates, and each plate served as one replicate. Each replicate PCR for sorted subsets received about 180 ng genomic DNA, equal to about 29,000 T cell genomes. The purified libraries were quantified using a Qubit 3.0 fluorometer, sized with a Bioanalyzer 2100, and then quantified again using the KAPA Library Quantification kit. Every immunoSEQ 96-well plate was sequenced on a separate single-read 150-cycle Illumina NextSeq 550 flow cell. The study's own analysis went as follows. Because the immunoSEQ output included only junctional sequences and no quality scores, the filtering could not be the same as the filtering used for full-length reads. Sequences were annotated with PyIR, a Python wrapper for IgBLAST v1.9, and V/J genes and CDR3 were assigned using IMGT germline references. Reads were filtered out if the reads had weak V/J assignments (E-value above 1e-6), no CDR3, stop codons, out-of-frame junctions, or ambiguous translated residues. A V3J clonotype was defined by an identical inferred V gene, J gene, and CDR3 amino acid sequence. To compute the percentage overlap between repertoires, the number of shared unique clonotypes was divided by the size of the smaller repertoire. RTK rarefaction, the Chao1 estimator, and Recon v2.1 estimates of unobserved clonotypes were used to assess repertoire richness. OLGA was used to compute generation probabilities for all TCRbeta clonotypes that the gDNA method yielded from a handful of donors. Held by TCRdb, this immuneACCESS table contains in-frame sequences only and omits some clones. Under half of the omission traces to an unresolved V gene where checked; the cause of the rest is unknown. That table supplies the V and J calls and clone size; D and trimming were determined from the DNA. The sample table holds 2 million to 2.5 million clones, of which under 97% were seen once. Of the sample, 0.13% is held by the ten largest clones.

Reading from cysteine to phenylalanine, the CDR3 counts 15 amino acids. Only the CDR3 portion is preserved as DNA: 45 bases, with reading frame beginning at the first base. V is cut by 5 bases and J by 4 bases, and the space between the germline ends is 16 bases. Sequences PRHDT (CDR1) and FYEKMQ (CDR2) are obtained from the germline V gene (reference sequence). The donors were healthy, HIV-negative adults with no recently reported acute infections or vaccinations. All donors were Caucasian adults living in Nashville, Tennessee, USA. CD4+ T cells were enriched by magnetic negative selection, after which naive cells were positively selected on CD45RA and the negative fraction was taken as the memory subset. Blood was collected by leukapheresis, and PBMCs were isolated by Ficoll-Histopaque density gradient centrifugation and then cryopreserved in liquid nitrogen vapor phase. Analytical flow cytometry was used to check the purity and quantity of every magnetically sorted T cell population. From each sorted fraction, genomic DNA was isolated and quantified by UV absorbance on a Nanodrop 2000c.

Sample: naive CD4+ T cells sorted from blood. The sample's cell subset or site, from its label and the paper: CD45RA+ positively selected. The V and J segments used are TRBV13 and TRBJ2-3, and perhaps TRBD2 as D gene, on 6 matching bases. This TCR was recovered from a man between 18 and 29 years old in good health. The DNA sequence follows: TGTGCCAGCAGCCTGGGGGGTTCAACAGCAGATACGCAGTATTTT. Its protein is CASSLGGSTADTQYF.